This is a list of T cell receptor beta chains from one sample in a study of blood T cell repertoires in COVID-19. Assay used: immunoSEQ multiplex PCR; TCRdb lists only in-frame clones, some missing. The repertoire holds over 200,000 clones, 89% seen once, with around 6.5% in the top ten. Sequencing input: peripheral blood. Source of these receptors: a man aged 55 to 70 who had recovered from COVID-19. The CDR3 runs from the conserved cysteine through the conserved F or W. A D gene is named only where the DNA matches it firmly. Clone size is shown for a subset of rows, as once, few, many or a class of expanded clone.

v_call: TRBV6-5
d_call: -
clone_size: -
j_call: TRBJ1-1
cdr3_aa: CASLPGDTLRAFF
cdr3_nt: TGTGCCAGCCTCCCAGGGGACACTTTGAGGGCTTTCTTT

v_call: TRBV11-3
d_call: TRBD2
clone_size: -
j_call: TRBJ2-4
cdr3_aa: CASSLESGGAAIQYF
cdr3_nt: TGTGCCAGCAGCTTAGAGTCCGGGGGGGCGGCCATTCAGTACTTC

v_call: TRBV12-3/TRBV12-4
d_call: -
clone_size: few
j_call: TRBJ1-1
cdr3_aa: CASSFEGGPSTFF
cdr3_nt: TGTGCCAGCAGTTTCGAGGGCGGACCTTCGACTTTCTTT

v_call: TRBV24-1
d_call: TRBD1
clone_size: -
j_call: TRBJ1-5
cdr3_aa: CATSDTDRAACQPQHF
cdr3_nt: TGTGCCACCAGTGATACAGACAGGGCGGCTTGTCAGCCCCAGCATTTT

v_call: TRBV5-4
d_call: TRBD1
clone_size: -
j_call: TRBJ1-2
cdr3_aa: CASSLGTGWYGYTF
cdr3_nt: TGTGCCAGCAGCTTGGGGACAGGGTGGTATGGCTACACCTTC

v_call: TRBV5-1
d_call: -
clone_size: -
j_call: TRBJ2-4
cdr3_aa: CASTPGELAKNIQYF
cdr3_nt: TGCGCCAGCACCCCCGGGGAGCTAGCCAAAAACATTCAGTACTTC

v_call: TRBV27
d_call: -
clone_size: -
j_call: TRBJ2-6
cdr3_aa: CASRRHTSGANVLTF
cdr3_nt: TGTGCCAGCAGGAGGCACACCTCTGGGGCCAACGTCCTGACTTTC

v_call: TRBV6-6
d_call: -
clone_size: -
j_call: TRBJ2-3
cdr3_aa: CASSLQGRGADTQYF
cdr3_nt: TGTGCCAGCAGTCTACAGGGGCGGGGCGCAGATACGCAGTATTTT

v_call: TRBV11-3
d_call: TRBD2
clone_size: -
j_call: TRBJ2-3
cdr3_aa: CASSLRTSGGTDTQYF
cdr3_nt: TGTGCCAGCAGCCTGAGAACTAGCGGAGGCACAGATACGCAGTATTTT

v_call: TRBV28
d_call: TRBD2
clone_size: -
j_call: TRBJ2-7
cdr3_aa: CASTLAGGSSYEQYF
cdr3_nt: TGTGCCAGCACACTAGCGGGAGGGAGCTCCTACGAGCAGTACTTC

v_call: TRBV6-5
d_call: -
clone_size: -
j_call: TRBJ2-3
cdr3_aa: CASKRPAGTDTQYF
cdr3_nt: TGTGCCAGCAAACGCCCAGCGGGCACAGATACGCAGTATTTT

v_call: TRBV19
d_call: TRBD1
clone_size: -
j_call: TRBJ1-3
cdr3_aa: CASSIRQGGRDTIYF
cdr3_nt: TGTGCCAGTAGTATACGACAGGGGGGACGTGACACCATATATTTT

v_call: TRBV5-4
d_call: -
clone_size: -
j_call: TRBJ2-3
cdr3_aa: CATVMASSTDTQYF
cdr3_nt: TGTGCCACGGTTATGGCTAGCAGCACAGATACGCAGTATTTT

v_call: TRBV9
d_call: TRBD1
clone_size: -
j_call: TRBJ1-2
cdr3_aa: CASSSLTGGLGGYTF
cdr3_nt: TGTGCCAGCAGCTCCCTGACAGGGGGCTTAGGTGGCTACACCTTC

v_call: TRBV7-9
d_call: TRBD2
clone_size: -
j_call: TRBJ2-1
cdr3_aa: CASSLTGTSGKGTQFF
cdr3_nt: TGTGCCAGCAGCTTAACCGGGACTAGCGGCAAAGGTACGCAGTTCTTC

v_call: TRBV9
d_call: TRBD2
clone_size: -
j_call: TRBJ2-7
cdr3_aa: CASSREDEQYF
cdr3_nt: TGTGCCAGCAGCCGGGAGGACGAGCAGTACTTC

v_call: TRBV11-2
d_call: TRBD1
clone_size: -
j_call: TRBJ2-7
cdr3_aa: CASSLSPDRVVNEQYF
cdr3_nt: TGTGCCAGCAGCTTATCTCCCGACAGGGTGGTCAACGAGCAGTACTTC

v_call: TRBV10-3
d_call: -
clone_size: -
j_call: TRBJ2-1
cdr3_aa: CAISGGGLGNEQFF
cdr3_nt: TGTGCCATCAGTGGAGGAGGGCTAGGAAATGAGCAGTTCTTC

v_call: TRBV9
d_call: TRBD2
clone_size: -
j_call: TRBJ2-1
cdr3_aa: CASSVTAGGSYNEQFF
cdr3_nt: TGTGCCAGCAGCGTAACAGCGGGGGGATCCTACAATGAGCAGTTCTTC

v_call: TRBV6-5
d_call: -
clone_size: -
j_call: TRBJ2-7
cdr3_aa: CASSLNRQATYEQYF
cdr3_nt: TGTGCCAGCAGTTTGAACCGACAGGCCACCTACGAGCAGTACTTC

v_call: TRBV7-7
d_call: TRBD2
clone_size: -
j_call: TRBJ2-1
cdr3_aa: CASSLDSGRAPVNEQFF
cdr3_nt: TGTGCTAGCAGCTTAGATAGCGGGAGGGCCCCTGTCAATGAGCAGTTCTTC

v_call: TRBV6-1
d_call: TRBD2
clone_size: once
j_call: TRBJ2-1
cdr3_aa: CASSEEGLTYNEQFF
cdr3_nt: TGTGCCAGCAGTGAGGAGGGACTAACCTACAATGAGCAGTTCTTC

v_call: TRBV19
d_call: -
clone_size: -
j_call: TRBJ1-1
cdr3_aa: CASKWEGMNTEAFF
cdr3_nt: TGTGCCAGTAAATGGGAGGGGATGAACACTGAAGCTTTCTTT

v_call: TRBV18
d_call: -
clone_size: -
j_call: TRBJ2-7
cdr3_aa: CASSPVQAYEQYF
cdr3_nt: TGTGCCAGCTCACCGGTACAGGCCTACGAGCAGTACTTC

v_call: TRBV5-1
d_call: TRBD2
clone_size: -
j_call: TRBJ2-3
cdr3_aa: CASSPGTSGGLADTQYF
cdr3_nt: TGCGCCAGCAGTCCCGGGACTAGCGGGGGGTTGGCAGATACGCAGTATTTT

v_call: TRBV27
d_call: TRBD1
clone_size: -
j_call: TRBJ2-5
cdr3_aa: CASARHGTEETQYF
cdr3_nt: TGTGCCAGCGCGCGACACGGGACAGAGGAGACCCAGTACTTC

v_call: TRBV6-1
d_call: TRBD1
clone_size: -
j_call: TRBJ1-2
cdr3_aa: CASSATGTGRNYGYTF
cdr3_nt: TGTGCCAGCAGTGCTACCGGGACAGGGAGAAACTATGGCTACACCTTC

v_call: TRBV3-1/TRBV3-2
d_call: TRBD2
clone_size: -
j_call: TRBJ2-3
cdr3_aa: CASSQFSGGGTDTQYF
cdr3_nt: TGTGCCAGCAGCCAATTCAGCGGGGGGGGCACAGATACGCAGTATTTT

v_call: TRBV29-1
d_call: -
clone_size: -
j_call: TRBJ2-1
cdr3_aa: CSVEGFSYNEQFF
cdr3_nt: TGCAGCGTCGAGGGTTTCTCCTACAATGAGCAGTTCTTC

v_call: TRBV6-5
d_call: -
clone_size: -
j_call: TRBJ1-4
cdr3_aa: CASTSGGLGEKLFF
cdr3_nt: TGTGCCAGCACCAGCGGGGGGCTAGGAGAAAAACTGTTTTTT

v_call: TRBV27
d_call: -
clone_size: few
j_call: TRBJ2-7
cdr3_aa: CAAGRLGFYEQYF
cdr3_nt: TGTGCCGCGGGCCGGCTAGGGTTCTACGAGCAGTACTTC

v_call: TRBV5-1
d_call: -
clone_size: once
j_call: TRBJ1-3
cdr3_aa: CASSLEDSLSGNTIYF
cdr3_nt: TGCGCCAGCAGCTTGGAGGACAGCCTGTCTGGAAACACCATATATTTT

v_call: TRBV28
d_call: -
clone_size: -
j_call: TRBJ2-7
cdr3_aa: CASDRQPPYEQYF
cdr3_nt: TGTGCCAGCGACAGGCAACCCCCCTACGAGCAGTACTTC

v_call: TRBV5-5
d_call: -
clone_size: -
j_call: TRBJ1-2
cdr3_aa: CASSLFPGFDGYTF
cdr3_nt: TGTGCCAGCAGCTTGTTTCCGGGATTCGATGGCTACACCTTC

v_call: TRBV3-1/TRBV3-2
d_call: TRBD1
clone_size: once
j_call: TRBJ1-2
cdr3_aa: CASSDTGGAGYGYTF
cdr3_nt: TGTGCCAGCAGCGATACAGGGGGCGCGGGCTATGGCTACACCTTC

v_call: TRBV3-1/TRBV3-2
d_call: TRBD1
clone_size: -
j_call: TRBJ1-5
cdr3_aa: CASSQEGGQDRGQPQHF
cdr3_nt: TGTGCCAGCAGCCAAGAAGGGGGACAGGATAGGGGTCAGCCCCAGCATTTT

v_call: TRBV28
d_call: TRBD1
clone_size: -
j_call: TRBJ1-1
cdr3_aa: CASSSSRGRARDTEAFF
cdr3_nt: TGTGCCAGCAGTTCCTCCAGGGGGCGAGCAAGGGACACTGAAGCTTTCTTT

v_call: TRBV2
d_call: -
clone_size: -
j_call: TRBJ2-5
cdr3_aa: CASSDLLSTGQTQYF
cdr3_nt: TGTGCCAGCAGTGATCTGTTGAGTACAGGGCAGACCCAGTACTTC

v_call: TRBV7-7
d_call: -
clone_size: -
j_call: TRBJ1-1
cdr3_aa: CASSTRVDTEAFF
cdr3_nt: TGTGCTAGCAGCACCCGGGTTGACACTGAAGCTTTCTTT

v_call: TRBV5-5
d_call: -
clone_size: -
j_call: TRBJ2-3
cdr3_aa: CASSLVASTDTQYF
cdr3_nt: TGTGCCAGCAGCTTGGTGGCATCCACAGATACGCAGTATTTT

v_call: TRBV11-2
d_call: -
clone_size: -
j_call: TRBJ2-2
cdr3_aa: CASSSTRTIGELFF
cdr3_nt: TGTGCCAGCAGCTCTACTCGGACTATTGGGGAGCTGTTTTTT

v_call: TRBV24-1
d_call: TRBD2
clone_size: -
j_call: TRBJ2-1
cdr3_aa: CATSDRRLAGMIF
cdr3_nt: TGTGCCACCAGTGACAGACGACTAGCGGGAATGATCTTC

v_call: TRBV21-1
d_call: -
clone_size: -
j_call: TRBJ1-5
cdr3_aa: CASSKEGTGKRSNQPQHF
cdr3_nt: TGTGCCAGCAGCAAAGAGGGAACAGGGAAAAGGAGCAATCAGCCCCAGCATTTT

v_call: TRBV28
d_call: -
clone_size: -
j_call: TRBJ2-5
cdr3_aa: CASSTGRETQYF
cdr3_nt: TGTGCCAGCAGCACAGGTAGAGAGACCCAGTACTTC

v_call: TRBV3-1/TRBV3-2
d_call: -
clone_size: once
j_call: TRBJ2-3
cdr3_aa: CASSQSGTDTQYF
cdr3_nt: TGTGCCAGCAGCCAATCCGGGACAGATACGCAGTATTTT

v_call: TRBV18
d_call: -
clone_size: -
j_call: TRBJ1-2
cdr3_aa: CASSPQWEGQGAGYTF
cdr3_nt: TGTGCCAGCTCACCACAATGGGAAGGCCAGGGTGCTGGCTACACCTTC

v_call: TRBV27
d_call: TRBD1
clone_size: -
j_call: TRBJ1-4
cdr3_aa: CASSRRDRVLAGYPEKLFF
cdr3_nt: TGTGCCAGCAGTCGTAGGGACAGGGTCCTTGCCGGTTACCCTGAAAAACTGTTTTTT

v_call: TRBV6-5
d_call: TRBD1
clone_size: -
j_call: TRBJ2-1
cdr3_aa: CASSFSRQGYNEQFF
cdr3_nt: TGTGCCAGCAGTTTCAGCCGACAGGGTTACAATGAGCAGTTCTTC

v_call: TRBV7-2
d_call: -
clone_size: -
j_call: TRBJ1-5
cdr3_aa: CASRGGGADQPQHF
cdr3_nt: TGTGCCAGCCGCGGGGGGGGCGCGGATCAGCCCCAGCATTTT

v_call: TRBV7-2
d_call: TRBD2
clone_size: -
j_call: TRBJ2-2
cdr3_aa: CASSQTSGAFGELFF
cdr3_nt: TGTGCCAGCAGCCAGACTAGCGGGGCGTTCGGGGAGCTGTTTTTT

v_call: TRBV6-6
d_call: TRBD1
clone_size: -
j_call: TRBJ2-5
cdr3_aa: CASSQRSPGQTKETQYF
cdr3_nt: TGTGCCAGCAGTCAGCGCAGTCCGGGACAGACAAAAGAGACCCAGTACTTC

v_call: TRBV5-4
d_call: TRBD2
clone_size: -
j_call: TRBJ2-7
cdr3_aa: CASSRGTSGRAGEQYF
cdr3_nt: TGTGCCAGCAGCCGAGGGACTAGCGGGAGGGCGGGGGAGCAGTACTTC

v_call: TRBV18
d_call: -
clone_size: -
j_call: TRBJ2-1
cdr3_aa: CASSPGEEYFPNSNEQFF
cdr3_nt: TGTGCCAGCTCACCAGGAGAGGAATATTTCCCCAACTCTAATGAGCAGTTCTTC